This TCR beta chain was documented in a study of T-cell memory formation after mild COVID-19. This clonotype was found a few times. What it recognizes is unknown. Germline V lookup: CDR1 KGHSH, CDR2 LQKENI. The germline V and J ends were trimmed by 5 bases and 0 bases, with 14 bases remaining between them. This CDR3 is built from 15 residues. TCRdb re-derived calls from the 5' RACE reads in MiXCR, one entry per CDR3 protein. Here the sample spans under 450,000 distinct CDR3 sequences, 20% to 25% being singletons. Findings and limits, study-wide: Nothing confirmed that second-wave clones peaking on day 37 were specific for SARS-CoV-2. Among contracting clones, CD4+ were mainly CM/EM and CD8+ enriched in EMRA.

The TCR was taken from a man between 18 and 35 years old who had mild COVID-19 (a few samples of this study predate the infection). Cell type and time point are not known. Sequencing input: PBMCs or a T cell subset sorted from them (not recorded which). The chain uses TRBV18 and TRBJ2-7; D might be TRBD1 (6 bases). CDR3 residues: CASSGGQLSSYEQYF. CDR3 in DNA: TGTGCCAGCTCAGGAGGACAGCTTAGCTCCTACGAGCAGTACTTC.